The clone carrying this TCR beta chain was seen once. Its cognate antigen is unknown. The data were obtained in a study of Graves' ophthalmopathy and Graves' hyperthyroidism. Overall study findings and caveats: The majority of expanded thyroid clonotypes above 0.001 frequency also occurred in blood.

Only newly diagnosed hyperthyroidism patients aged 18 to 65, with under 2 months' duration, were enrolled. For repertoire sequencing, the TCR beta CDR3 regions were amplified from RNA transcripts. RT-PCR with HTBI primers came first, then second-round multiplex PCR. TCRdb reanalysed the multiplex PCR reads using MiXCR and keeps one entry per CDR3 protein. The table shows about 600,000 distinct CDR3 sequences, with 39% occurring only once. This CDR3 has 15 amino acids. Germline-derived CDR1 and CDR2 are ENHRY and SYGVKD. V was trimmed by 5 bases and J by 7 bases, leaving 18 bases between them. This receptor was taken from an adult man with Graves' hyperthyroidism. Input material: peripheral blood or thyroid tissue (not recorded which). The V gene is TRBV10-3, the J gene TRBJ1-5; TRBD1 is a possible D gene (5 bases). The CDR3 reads CAISRLAGVGQPQHF. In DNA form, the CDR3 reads TGTGCCATCAGTCGACTAGCGGGGGTTGGGCAGCCCCAGCATTTT.